This entry lists 29 T cell receptor beta chains sequenced from one sample in a study of blood T cell repertoires in COVID-19. The assay was immunoSEQ multiplex PCR, and TCRdb's table has in-frame clones only and misses some. Altogether about 210,000 clones are present, around 83% being singletons, with the ten largest covering 7% to 10%. The sequencing input was peripheral blood. The receptors stem from a woman between 50 and 59 years old with acute or convalescent COVID-19.

This clone has more than one count but fewer than ten. The chain is built from TRBV27 and TRBJ2-3; TRBD1 might be the D (7 bases). CDR1 MNHEY and CDR2 SMNVEV come from the germline V gene (reference sequence). This CDR3 has 16 amino acids. V was trimmed by 5 bases and J by 4 bases, leaving 19 bases between them. CDR3 nucleotides: TGTGCCAGCAGTCCACGACTCAGGGGGGTTGCAGATACGCAGTATTTT. It translates to CASSPRLRGVADTQYF.

The V and J genes are TRBV6-6 and TRBJ2-2; no reliable D call. V lost 2 bases to trimming and J lost 0 bases, with 10 bases between them. Looked up from germline, CDR1 is MNHNY and CDR2 is SVGAGI (reference sequence). There are 16 residues in the CDR3. The CDR3 region is CASSYERRANTGELFF. The CDR3 nucleotides are TGTGCCAGCAGTTACGAGAGGAGAGCGAACACCGGGGAGCTGTTTTTT.

The chain links TRBV6-5 to TRBJ1-3; maybe TRBD1 (6 bases). Trimming pared 0 bases from V and 0 bases from J, leaving 9 bases between. Germline V gene data show CDR1 as MNHEY and CDR2 as SVGAGI. CDR3 length: 16 residues. Here the CDR3 reads CASSYSLRGSGNTIYF. The CDR3 region has the DNA TGTGCCAGCAGTTACTCGCTCAGGGGCTCTGGAAACACCATATATTTT.

This clone occurred once. The chain has TRBV3-1 (or the pseudogene TRBV3-2) and TRBJ2-7, with D perhaps matching TRBD2 (5 bases). Germline CDR1 and CDR2: LGHDT and YNNKEL (reference sequence). Trimming cost V 3 bases and J 6 bases, with 15 bases left between them. This CDR3 is 14 amino acids long. The DNA for the CDR3 is TGTGCCAGCAGCCAGGACTCCGGTTTTGGCGAGCAGTACTTC. Translating it yields CASSQDSGFGEQYF.

The rearrangement joins TRBV6-1 to TRBJ1-3; D may be TRBD1 (6 bases). The CDR3 runs to 15 residues. Germline assignment: CDR1 MNHNS and CDR2 SASEGT. The V and J ends lost 5 bases and 0 bases respectively, with 11 bases between them. The CDR3 region is CASSPGQTSGNTIYF. CDR3 nucleotide sequence: TGTGCCAGCAGTCCCGGACAGACCTCTGGAAACACCATATATTTT.

This clone has just one count. This sequence joins TRBV5-1 and TRBJ2-3, with 16 nucleotides matching TRBD2. Germline V gene lookup returns CDR1 SGHRS and CDR2 YFSETQ. The CDR3 spans 18 residues. Unmatched junction bases numbered 4, after V lost 3 bases and J lost 0 bases. CDR3 amino acids: CASSWGLAGGSSTDTQYF. The CDR3 nucleotides are TGCGCCAGCAGCTGGGGACTAGCGGGAGGGTCGAGCACAGATACGCAGTATTTT.

The chain combines TRBV11-2 with TRBJ2-7; 9 bases align to TRBD1. The CDR3 totals 15 residues. Germline values: CDR1 SGHAT, CDR2 FQNNGV. J gave up 2 bases and V 8 bases, and 10 bases lay outside the gene matches. CDR3 sequence reads: CASSRGQGITYEQYF. The CDR3 DNA follows: TGTGCCAGCTCCCGGGGACAGGGAATAACCTACGAGCAGTACTTC.

The rearrangement uses TRBV6-6 and TRBJ2-3, with TRBD2 as a possible D gene (6 bases). The length of the CDR3 is 14 residues. Germline CDR1 reads MNHNY; CDR2 reads SVGAGI (reference sequence). With 2 bases removed from V and 4 bases from J, the gap between germline ends came to 10 bases. The CDR3 sequence is CASSYGLASDTQYF. In DNA, the CDR3 is TGTGCCAGCAGTTACGGTCTAGCGTCAGATACGCAGTATTTT.

Comments on this clone: The CDR3 ends on some other residue instead of the conserved phenylalanine or tryptophan, so this is likely a read error. The DNA is omitted, as the CDR3 cannot be located on it reliably, and the CDR3 follows TCRdb's listing. This sequence joins TRBV6-1 and TRBJ1-1. The V gene's germline CDR1 is MNHNS and CDR2 SASEGT. The CDR3 length is 14 residues, termini included. The CDR3: CASSEAAGGGGMSA.

The chain carries TRBV5-8 and TRBJ1-5; 11 positions agree with TRBD1. Germline V gene sequence: CDR1 SGHTS, CDR2 YDEGEE. The ends lost 2 bases at V and 1 base at J; junction bases unmatched: 8. The CDR3 is made up of 18 amino acids. CDR3 coding DNA: TGTGCCAGCAGCTTTGGTTTGGGGGACAGGGGGAGCAATCAGCCCCAGCATTTT. Its protein product is CASSFGLGDRGSNQPQHF.

This clone has just one count. The genes are TRBV11-2 and TRBJ2-2, with 9 nucleotides matching TRBD2. This CDR3 region has 19 residues. Germline CDR1 reads SGHAT; CDR2 reads FQNNGV. Trimming took 5 bases from V and 2 from J; bases not matched to a gene: 15. CDR3 residues: CASSPGIGREGGNTGELFF. Here the CDR3 DNA reads TGTGCCAGCAGCCCAGGGATAGGGCGGGAGGGCGGAAACACCGGGGAGCTGTTTTTT.

V gene TRBV30 combines with J gene TRBJ2-4; a weak D match, TRBD2 (5 bases). This CDR3 is 13 amino acids long. The V end lost 7 bases, the J end lost 4 bases, and 14 bases lay between the germline ends. The V gene's germline CDR1 is GTSNPN and CDR2 SVGIG (reference sequence). The CDR3 reads CAYRPGGKNIQYF. As DNA, the CDR3 is TGTGCCTACCGCCCAGGAGGTAAAAACATTCAGTACTTC.

V usage is TRBV28 and J usage is TRBJ1-1; D is uncertain. The V and J ends lost 6 bases and 4 bases respectively, with 18 bases between them. Germline CDR1 is MDHEN and CDR2 is SYDVKM. This CDR3 comprises 15 residues. The CDR3 protein is CASREWTARGTEAFF. CDR3 bases: TGTGCCAGCAGAGAATGGACGGCCCGGGGCACTGAAGCTTTCTTT.

The chain links TRBV14 to TRBJ2-5; TRBD2 matches 7 bases. CDR3 size: 16 residues. Trimming at V came to 4 bases and at J to 2 bases, leaving 10 bases not matched to a gene. Germline CDR1 reads SGHDN; CDR2 reads FVKESK. CDR3 bases: TGTGCCAGCAGCCTTCGGACTAGTCTCAAACAAGAGACCCAGTACTTC. It codes for CASSLRTSLKQETQYF.

The chain joins TRBV10-2 to TRBJ1-5, with D maybe TRBD1 (6 bases). Trimming left V 5 bases short and J 4 bases short, with 9 bases between. This CDR3 region has 13 residues. Germline V gene data show CDR1 as WSHSY and CDR2 as SAAADI. As DNA, the CDR3 is TGCGCCAGCAGTCTCGGACAGAATCAGCCCCAGCATTTT. This gives the protein CASSLGQNQPQHF.

J is TRBJ2-1 and V is TRBV15, with 9 nucleotides matching TRBD1. V lost 3 bases and J lost 9; bases outside the gene matches: 12. This CDR3 region has 16 residues. The germline CDR1 and CDR2 sequences are LNHNV and YYDKDF (reference sequence). This chain's CDR3 is CATSREDRGVFCEQFF. The CDR3 DNA follows: TGTGCCACCAGCAGGGAAGACAGGGGGGTTTTTTGTGAGCAGTTCTTC.

This chain links TRBV3-1 (or the pseudogene TRBV3-2) with TRBJ2-7; TRBD2 agrees at 7 bases. J was trimmed by 6 bases and V by 0 bases; bases with no gene match: 11. Germline-derived CDR1 and CDR2 are LGHDT and YNNKEL (reference sequence). The CDR3 contains 16 residues. The CDR3 sequence: CASSQDHASGVSEQYF. CDR3 coding DNA: TGTGCCAGCAGCCAAGATCACGCTAGCGGAGTTAGCGAGCAGTACTTC.

CDR3 loop: CASRPPKIDAYGYTF. The CDR3 DNA reads TGTGCCAGCAGACCACCTAAGATAGATGCATATGGCTACACCTTC. V gene TRBV7-9 combines with J gene TRBJ1-2; the D is unclear. The germline gives CDR1 SEHNR, CDR2 FQNEAQ (reference sequence). V lost 6 bases and J lost 5, with 19 bases in between. This CDR3 spans 15 amino acids. The whole variable domain, remainder taken from reference TRBV7-9 and TRBJ1-2, is DTGVSQNPRHKITKRGQNVTFRCDPISEHNRLYWYRQTLGQGPEFLTYFQNEAQLEKSRLLSDRFSAERPKGSFSTLEIQRTEQGDSAMYLCASRPPKIDAYGYTFGSGTRLTVV.

The chain combines TRBV7-9 with TRBJ2-2; D is undetermined. Germline lookup yields CDR1 SEHNR and CDR2 FQNEAQ (reference sequence). V shed 8 bases and J shed 1 base, with 8 bases lying between them. The CDR3 contains 13 residues. This CDR3 reads CASLRRNTGELFF. The DNA for the CDR3 is TGTGCCAGCTTGAGGAGGAACACCGGGGAGCTGTTTTTT. The full variable domain, with the rest looked up from reference TRBV7-9 and TRBJ2-2, is DTGVSQNPRHKITKRGQNVTFRCDPISEHNRLYWYRQTLGQGPEFLTYFQNEAQLEKSRLLSDRFSAERPKGSFSTLEIQRTEQGDSAMYLCASLRRNTGELFFGEGSRLTVL.

V and J are TRBV27 and TRBJ2-5; 7 bases line up with TRBD1. Germline trimming cut 8 bases from V and 6 bases from J; bases unmatched to any gene: 9. The length of the CDR3 is 13 residues. The germline V gene has CDR1 MNHEY and CDR2 SMNVEV (reference sequence). The CDR3, as DNA: TGTGCCAGCCGACAGGGAGTGACGAAGACCCAGTACTTC. Protein product: CASRQGVTKTQYF.

This clone was seen only a few times. This chain uses TRBV24-1 with TRBJ1-2; possible D gene TRBD1, 5 bases. Germline lookup yields CDR1 KGHDR and CDR2 SFDVKD. This CDR3 is 13 amino acids long. V was trimmed by 5 bases and J by 8 bases, leaving 14 bases between them. CDR3 amino acids: CATSGQGSGGYTF. In DNA, the CDR3 is TGTGCCACCAGTGGTCAGGGTTCTGGGGGCTACACCTTC.

The rearrangement uses TRBV27 and TRBJ2-5, with 9 bases matching TRBD2. Losses at the gene ends were 4 bases for V and 5 bases for J; bases not matched to a gene: 11. From germline, CDR1 is MNHEY and CDR2 SMNVEV (reference sequence). The CDR3 runs 16 residues. This chain's CDR3 is CASSSRIAGDRETQYF. CDR3 bases: TGTGCCAGCAGTTCCCGGATAGCGGGAGACAGGGAGACCCAGTACTTC.

There are a few counts of this clone. For the CDR3, the DNA is TGTGCCACCGACAGGGGACAATTGAACACTGAAGCTTTCTTT. This codes for CATDRGQLNTEAFF. The rearrangement links TRBV2 to TRBJ1-1, with 8 bases lining up with TRBD1. CDR1 SNHLY and CDR2 FYNNEI come from the germline V gene. CDR3 size: 14 residues. Losses at the gene ends were 10 bases for V and 0 bases for J; bases not matched to a gene: 7.

The CDR3 nucleotides are TGTGCCAGCAGCGTAGGGGCAGCCCAAGAGACCCAGTACTTC. It specifies CASSVGAAQETQYF. The rearrangement uses TRBV9 and TRBJ2-5; D gene unclear. Germline V gene data show CDR1 as SGDLS and CDR2 as YYNGEE. The CDR3 consists of 14 residues. Deletions cut 0 bases from V and 1 base from J, with 7 bases between. The whole variable domain, remainder taken from reference TRBV9 and TRBJ2-5, is DSGVTQTPKHLITATGQRVTLRCSPRSGDLSVYWYQQSLDQGLQFLIQYYNGEERAKGNILERFSAQQFPDLHSELNLSSLELGDSALYFCASSVGAAQETQYFGPGTRLLVL.

The gene calls are TRBV28 and TRBJ2-2; D is perhaps TRBD1 (5 bases). CDR3 length equals 16 residues. V lost 8 bases, J lost 10 bases, and 26 bases lay in between. In germline, CDR1 is MDHEN, CDR2 SYDVKM. CDR3 sequence reads: CASEGVGRTQVEELFF. CDR3 sequence (DNA): TGTGCCAGCGAAGGGGTGGGGCGGACCCAGGTGGAGGAGCTGTTTTTT.

V gene TRBV11-2 combines with J gene TRBJ2-7, with TRBD1 identical over 10 bases. Trimming removed 4 bases from V and 3 bases from J; junction bases left unmatched: 3. CDR3 length: 14 amino acids. Germline V lookup: CDR1 SGHAT, CDR2 FQNNGV. CDR3 region: CASSSRTGGYEQYF. The CDR3 DNA follows: TGTGCCAGCAGCTCCCGGACAGGGGGCTACGAGCAGTACTTC.

V and J are TRBV5-1 and TRBJ2-5; 10 bases align to TRBD2. The ends lost 0 bases at V and 0 bases at J; junction bases unmatched: 5. CDR3 length equals 17 residues. Per germline, CDR1 SGHRS and CDR2 YFSETQ. CDR3 sequence (DNA): TGCGCCAGCAGCTTGGGCCCAGCGGGAGGGAACCAAGAGACCCAGTACTTC. Its protein product is CASSLGPAGGNQETQYF.

V gene TRBV9 combines with J gene TRBJ2-7; tentative D call: TRBD2 (7 bases). V dropped 3 bases and J dropped 3 bases, with 16 bases sitting between them. Germline V lookup: CDR1 SGDLS, CDR2 YYNGEE. There are 15 residues in the CDR3. The CDR3: CASSEGGPPYYEQYF. CDR3 coding DNA: TGTGCCAGCAGCGAGGGGGGGCCTCCCTACTACGAGCAGTACTTC. Drawing the rest from reference TRBV9 and TRBJ2-7, the complete variable domain is DSGVTQTPKHLITATGQRVTLRCSPRSGDLSVYWYQQSLDQGLQFLIQYYNGEERAKGNILERFSAQQFPDLHSELNLSSLELGDSALYFCASSEGGPPYYEQYFGPGTRLTVT.

This chain links TRBV7-9 with TRBJ2-7, with D perhaps matching TRBD2 (6 bases). V lost 1 base and J 5 bases, leaving 6 bases between the germline ends. CDR3 length: 12 residues. Germline CDR1 reads SEHNR; CDR2 reads FQNEAQ (reference sequence). The CDR3 nucleotides are TGTGCCAGCAGCTTAGGGAGGGACGAGCAGTACTTC. The encoded protein is CASSLGRDEQYF. Supplemented by reference TRBV7-9 and TRBJ2-7, the full variable domain reads DTGVSQNPRHKITKRGQNVTFRCDPISEHNRLYWYRQTLGQGPEFLTYFQNEAQLEKSRLLSDRFSAERPKGSFSTLEIQRTEQGDSAMYLCASSLGRDEQYFGPGTRLTVT.